Below, 14 T cell receptor beta chains from the same sample are listed, as sequenced in a study of cytomegalovirus exposure and HLA in healthy donors. Both 60 Vbeta primers and 13 Jbeta primers went into the PCR. Data came from immunoSEQ multiplex PCR; TCRdb stores just in-frame clones and leaves some out. The data show over 110,000 clones, more than 75% seen once. The source material was PBMCs. The receptor set was obtained from a female donor in good health and CMV-seronegative.

The chain joins TRBV7-9 to TRBJ1-1; perhaps TRBD1 as D (5 bases). Trimming shortened V by 0 bases and J by 2 bases, and 7 bases separated the two germline ends. The V gene's germline CDR1 is SEHNR and CDR2 FQNEAQ (reference sequence). The CDR3 is 14 amino acids. The CDR3 protein is CASSLAGANTEAFF. Written as DNA, the CDR3 is TGTGCCAGCAGCTTAGCAGGGGCTAACACTGAAGCTTTCTTT.

The chain recombines TRBV4-3 with TRBJ2-7; D is perhaps TRBD1 (5 bases). This CDR3 region has 13 residues. The ends were cut back, 4 bases at V and 7 bases at J, with 14 bases in the middle. Germline V gene data show CDR1 as LGHNA and CDR2 as YSLEER. CDR3 loop: CASSRVPGREQYF. The CDR3 region has the DNA TGCGCCAGCAGCCGTGTCCCAGGGCGGGAGCAGTACTTC.

This clone was counted a few times. This sequence joins TRBV9 and TRBJ1-1; possibly TRBD1 for D (5 bases). With 5 bases removed from V and 5 bases from J, the gap between germline ends came to 10 bases. This CDR3 comprises 12 residues. Germline CDR1 and CDR2: SGDLS and YYNGEE. The CDR3 nucleotides are TGTGCCAGCAGTTCAGGGTGGACTGAAGCTTTCTTT. It codes for CASSSGWTEAFF.

This clone came up a few times. The chain links TRBV5-6 to TRBJ1-1; the match to TRBD1 covers 7 bases. This CDR3 region has 17 residues. J lost 1 base, V lost 0 bases, and 9 bases had no gene match. Germline V gene lookup returns CDR1 SGHDT and CDR2 YYEEEE. CDR3 loop: CASSLDRGLRSNTEAFF. In DNA, the CDR3 is TGTGCCAGCAGCTTGGACAGGGGTCTTCGATCGAACACTGAAGCTTTCTTT.

This rearrangement joins TRBV4-1 to TRBJ1-5; D is undetermined. The germline V and J ends were trimmed by 3 bases and 6 bases, with 15 bases remaining between them. CDR1 is MGHRA and CDR2 is YSYEKL in the germline V gene. The CDR3 length is 15 residues. The CDR3, as DNA: TGCGCCAGCAGCCAGGATTTGAGGGTTGGTCAGCCCCAGCATTTT. Translation gives CASSQDLRVGQPQHF.

The CDR3 sequence: CASAGQGNIQYF. The CDR3 DNA is TGTGCCAGCGCTGGACAGGGCAACATTCAGTACTTC. The V and J genes are TRBV2 and TRBJ2-4; 8 bases fit TRBD1. The CDR3 loop spans 12 amino acids. V lost 8 bases to trimming and J lost 7 bases; unmatched junction nucleotides: 4. Germline V lookup: CDR1 SNHLY, CDR2 FYNNEI. Full variable domain (remainder filled in from reference TRBV2 and TRBJ2-4): EPEVTQTPSHQVTQMGQEVILRCVPISNHLYFYWYRQILGQKVEFLVSFYNNEISEKSEIFDDQFSVERPDGSNFTLKIRSTKLEDSAMYFCASAGQGNIQYFGAGTRLSVL.

The chain couples TRBV19 to TRBJ1-5, with 7 bases identical to TRBD1. Germline values: CDR1 LNHDA, CDR2 SQIVND (reference sequence). The CDR3 is 17 amino acids. V was clipped by 2 bases and J by 7 bases; unmatched bases: 14. This chain's CDR3 is CASSITGTVSQGQPQHF. CDR3 nucleotides: TGTGCCAGTAGTATAACCGGGACAGTAAGCCAAGGGCAGCCCCAGCATTTT.

The chain combines TRBV29-1 with TRBJ2-1; the match to TRBD2 covers 7 bases. This CDR3 is built from 15 residues. Germline loops: CDR1 SQVTM, CDR2 ANQGSEA. Germline trimming cut 0 bases from V and 8 bases from J; bases unmatched to any gene: 10. The CDR3 nucleotides read TGCAGCGTTGAAGAGGGGGGAGGGCCGCGGGATGAGCAGTTCTTC. Protein: CSVEEGGGPRDEQFF.

J is TRBJ2-1 and V is TRBV5-4; 10 nucleotides align to TRBD2. Trimming took 1 base from V and 3 from J; bases not matched to a gene: 1. From germline, CDR1 is SGHNT and CDR2 YYREEE (reference sequence). There are 15 residues in the CDR3. This CDR3 reads CASSLRTSGYNEQFF. The CDR3 bases are TGTGCCAGCAGCTTGAGGACTAGCGGCTACAATGAGCAGTTCTTC.

The rearrangement joins TRBV5-1 to TRBJ1-1, with D perhaps matching TRBD1 (6 bases). Germline V gene lookup returns CDR1 SGHRS and CDR2 YFSETQ. The length of the CDR3 is 15 residues. The V end lost 0 bases, the J end lost 1 base, and 10 bases lay between the germline ends. CDR3 coding DNA: TGCGCCAGCAGCTTGGTAGGACAGACGAACACTGAAGCTTTCTTT. Amino acid sequence: CASSLVGQTNTEAFF.

The V and J genes are TRBV7-8 and TRBJ2-1; 7 positions match TRBD1. This CDR3 is 15 amino acids long. V lost 3 bases, J lost 8 bases, and 10 bases stayed unmatched. Germline lookup yields CDR1 SGHVS and CDR2 FQNEAQ. The CDR3 region is CASSFIGGRLDEQFF. CDR3 bases: TGTGCCAGCAGCTTTATAGGGGGCCGGCTGGATGAGCAGTTCTTC.

J is TRBJ2-5 and V is TRBV5-6; 7 bases are shared with TRBD1. The CDR3 runs to 14 residues. CDR1 and CDR2 (germline): SGHDT, YYEEEE. V was clipped by 10 bases and J by 2 bases; unmatched bases: 11. CDR3 residues: CAPPRDRVQETQYF. The CDR3 DNA reads as TGTGCCCCCCCTCGAGACAGGGTTCAAGAGACCCAGTACTTC.

CDR3 sequence: CASSVGRGLGYTF. CDR3 nucleotides: TGTGCCAGCAGCGTTGGCAGGGGGCTTGGCTACACCTTC. The chain employs TRBV28 and TRBJ1-2; TRBD1 matches at 8 bases. This CDR3 is built from 13 residues. Germline-derived CDR1 and CDR2 are MDHEN and SYDVKM. Trimming cost V 6 bases and J 7 bases; bases outside gene matches: 7.

V is TRBV28 and J is TRBJ2-2; D gene uncertain. This CDR3 is 12 amino acids long. Germline-derived CDR1 and CDR2 are MDHEN and SYDVKM. Trimming pared 3 bases from V and 6 bases from J, leaving 5 bases between. The CDR3: CASSFLSGELFF. The CDR3 DNA reads TGTGCCAGCAGTTTTCTTTCCGGGGAGCTGTTTTTT. Supplemented by reference TRBV28 and TRBJ2-2, the full variable domain reads DVKVTQSSRYLVKRTGEKVFLECVQDMDHENMFWYRQDPGLGLRLIYFSYDVKMKEKGDIPEGYSVSREKKERFSLILESASTNQTSMYLCASSFLSGELFFGEGSRLTVL.